One sample yielded the 7 T cell receptor beta chains listed below, sequenced in a study of beta chain features in type 1 diabetes. Reverse transcribing all isolated RNA meant expressed TCRB transcripts were sequenced. Generated by immunoSEQ multiplex PCR, the TCRdb table keeps only in-frame clones and is missing some. The table has fewer than 550,000 clones, roughly 10% seen once. Sequencing input: naive CD4+ T cells from blood. These receptors originate from a woman aged 18-29 years in good health.

This clone occurred a few times. The chain carries TRBV2 and TRBJ2-7; unclear D gene. The length of the CDR3 is 12 residues. Germline loops: CDR1 SNHLY, CDR2 FYNNEI. Trimming cost V 1 base and J 6 bases, with 7 bases left between them. The CDR3 DNA reads as TGTGCCAGCAGTGAAGTTTGGGGCGAGCAGTACTTC. Its translation: CASSEVWGEQYF. Full variable domain (missing parts from reference TRBV2 and TRBJ2-7): EPEVTQTPSHQVTQMGQEVILRCVPISNHLYFYWYRQILGQKVEFLVSFYNNEISEKSEIFDDQFSVERPDGSNFTLKIRSTKLEDSAMYFCASSEVWGEQYFGPGTRLTVT.

V usage is TRBV9 and J usage is TRBJ1-3; perhaps TRBD1 as D (5 bases). V shed 4 bases and J shed 2 bases, with 10 bases lying between them. Germline V gene sequence: CDR1 SGDLS, CDR2 YYNGEE. CDR3 length: 14 residues. The CDR3 DNA sequence: TGTGCCAGCAGCCCCCGGACAACTGGAAACACCATATATTTT. Protein sequence: CASSPRTTGNTIYF.

The chain is built from TRBV9 and TRBJ2-5; D might be TRBD1 (7 bases). Per germline, CDR1 SGDLS and CDR2 YYNGEE. This CDR3 is built from 15 residues. V lost 4 bases and J lost 8, with 21 bases in between. CDR3 nucleotide sequence: TGTGCCAGCAGCCGGGCGGAGGGGGCCAGAGTCACCCAGTACTTC. Residues: CASSRAEGARVTQYF. The whole variable domain, filled in from reference TRBV9 and TRBJ2-5, reads DSGVTQTPKHLITATGQRVTLRCSPRSGDLSVYWYQQSLDQGLQFLIQYYNGEERAKGNILERFSAQQFPDLHSELNLSSLELGDSALYFCASSRAEGARVTQYFGPGTRLLVL.

This clone was detected a few times. Other nucleotide sequences from this sample produce the same CDR3. V is TRBV29-1 and J is TRBJ2-2; D unresolved. Trimming removed 4 bases at V and 3 bases at J, with 3 bases between. Germline V lookup: CDR1 SQVTM, CDR2 ANQGSEA. This CDR3 has 11 residues. The CDR3 nucleotides are TGCAGCGTTGCGGACACCGGGGAGCTGTTTTTT. It specifies CSVADTGELFF.

With respect to this clone: This specimen includes other DNA sequences encoding the same CDR3. The chain recombines TRBV5-1 with TRBJ2-5, with 8 positions matching TRBD2. The CDR3 extends over 15 amino acids. The J segment lost 0 bases and the V segment lost 1 base, leaving 2 bases of the junction unmatched. Germline V gives CDR1 SGHRS, CDR2 YFSETQ. The CDR3 bases are TGCGCCAGCAGCTTGACTAGCGGCGACCAAGAGACCCAGTACTTC. It codes for CASSLTSGDQETQYF.

This rearrangement joins TRBV21-1 to TRBJ1-1; TRBD1 is the table's D call, not checked against the DNA. TRBV21-1 counts as a pseudogene. CDR3 length equals 15 residues. The CDR3 is CASSKHRFMNTEAFF. In DNA form, the CDR3 reads TGTGCCAGCAGCAAACACAGATTCATGAACACTGAAGCTTTCTTT.

The V and J genes are TRBV4-3 and TRBJ2-2; 13 positions match TRBD2. CDR1 LGHNA and CDR2 YSLEER come from the germline V gene. The CDR3 spans 17 residues. The V gene end was trimmed by 4 bases and the J gene end by 6 bases; junction bases not matched to a gene: 8. CDR3 residues: CASSRTSGRSKAGELFF. For the CDR3, the DNA is TGCGCCAGCAGCCGGACTAGCGGGAGAAGTAAAGCCGGGGAGCTGTTTTTT.